Reported below is one T cell receptor (beta chain). The data are from a study of cytotoxic CD8 clonotypes in ibrutinib-treated CLL. Measured with immunoSEQ multiplex PCR; TCRdb has only the in-frame clones, and not every one. The table shows roughly 130,000 clones, with around 93% occurring only once. With 7 bases removed from V and 0 bases from J, the gap between germline ends came to 14 bases. The CDR3 spans 15 residues. The germline V gene has CDR1 KGHSH and CDR2 LQKENI. The input for sequencing was PBMCs, taken after 12 months of ibrutinib treatment. The source of this sequence is a human donor with chronic lymphocytic leukemia. This chain connects TRBV18 to TRBJ2-3; tentatively, D is TRBD1 (6 bases). The CDR3 reads CASFSGELSTDTQYF. In nucleotides, the CDR3 is TGTGCCAGCTTTTCAGGGGAACTTAGCACAGATACGCAGTATTTT.